This T cell receptor beta chain stems from a study of T cell changes during pregnancy in multiple sclerosis. V gave up 3 bases and J gave up 11 bases, with 14 bases separating them. This CDR3 contains 14 residues. Here immunoSEQ multiplex PCR was the method, and the copy in TCRdb shows in-frame clones only, minus some. Of about 36,000 clones listed, 90% to 95% were seen once; the top ten hold 0.4% to 0.6%. The gene calls are TRBV23-1 and TRBJ1-6; D possibly corresponds to TRBD1 (5 bases). TRBV23-1 is treated as an ORF (open reading frame) with a function not yet certain. The sample here was CD4+ T cells from peripheral blood mononuclear cells, taken in the second trimester of pregnancy. The TCR was taken from a female donor in good health, enrolled as a control in a pregnancy study. CDR3 region: CASSHSQKTAPLHF. The CDR3 nucleotides read TGCGCCAGCAGTCATTCACAGAAGACAGCACCCCTCCACTTT.